This T cell receptor beta chain was sequenced during a study of response to subunit inactivated influenza vaccine. Broader study findings: With each seasonal influenza vaccination, the authors suggested, few new T cells are recruited.

TCRdb reprocessed the RT-PCR reads via MiXCR and lists one record per CDR3 protein. Here the sample spans approximately 490,000 distinct CDR3 sequences, 6.5% to 8% being singletons. The CDR3 is 16 residues long. The germline V gene encodes CDR1 SGHDT and CDR2 YYEEEE. J lost 3 bases, V lost 4 bases, and 8 bases had no gene match. Notes on this clonotype: Antigen: not known.

The rearrangement uses TRBV5-6 and TRBJ2-3; 10 bases are a match to TRBD2. This TCR came from a man in his fifties or sixties who received an inactivated influenza vaccine. Here the sequenced sample was PBMCs from blood, taken roughly 24 months after vaccination. The CDR3 nucleotides are TGTGCCAGCAGCAAGAAAGCGGGGGGGATAACAGATACGCAGTATTTT. Residues: CASSKKAGGITDTQYF.